The 7 T cell receptor beta chains in this list originate from one sample, sequenced in a study of T cells in Graves' hyperthyroidism and ophthalmopathy. The source material, RNA transcripts, was used to amplify TCR beta CDR3 regions. With the HTBI primer set, the TCR CDR3 went through a first round of RT-PCR. TCRdb reprocessed the multiplex PCR reads with MiXCR, giving one entry per CDR3 protein. The data show 250,000 to 300,000 distinct CDR3 sequences, roughly 15% seen once. Sequenced: blood. Receptors originate from a woman aged 40 to 50 with Graves' hyperthyroidism that later progressed to Graves' ophthalmopathy.

In the case of this clonotype: This sequence may be a read error, since a much larger clone differs from it by one base. This chain connects TRBV14 to TRBJ1-1; D is undetermined. The CDR3 loop spans 14 amino acids. Germline CDR1 reads SGHDN; CDR2 reads FVKESK. V was cut by 5 bases and J by 1 base, with 11 bases left in between. The CDR3 sequence is CASSSPGTNTEAFF. The CDR3 region has the DNA TGTGCCAGCAGCTCCCCGGGAACGAACACTGAAGCTTTCTTT.

This clonotype was picked up many times. The chain uses TRBV18 and TRBJ1-6; 9 positions agree with TRBD1. Germline values: CDR1 KGHSH, CDR2 LQKENI. The CDR3 consists of 17 residues. V shed 1 base, J shed 7 bases, and the junction held 8 bases outside the gene matches. The CDR3 sequence: CASSPLSGTGQNSPLHF. The CDR3 DNA reads TGTGCCAGCTCACCACTCTCCGGGACAGGGCAGAATTCACCCCTCCACTTT.

At least ten counts were recorded for this clonotype. V usage is TRBV2 and J usage is TRBJ2-1; TRBD1 matches at 8 bases. The V gene's germline CDR1 is SNHLY and CDR2 FYNNEI. The CDR3 is made up of 16 amino acids. The trim removed 7 bases at V and 6 bases at J, leaving 14 bases unmatched. This chain's CDR3 is CASIPGQVTPGNEQFF. For the CDR3, the DNA is TGTGCCAGCATCCCGGGACAGGTGACCCCCGGCAATGAGCAGTTCTTC.

About this clonotype itself: This is likely a read error, given that the CDR3 carries no conserved phenylalanine or tryptophan at its end. The V and J genes are TRBV27 and TRBJ2-1; D is uncertain. The ends were cut back, 6 bases at V and 0 bases at J, with 12 bases in the middle. CDR1 and CDR2 (germline): MNHEY, SMNVEV (reference sequence). This CDR3 has 15 residues. The CDR3 coding sequence is TGTGCCAGCAGGCACCACGGCGGCTCCTACAATGAGCAGTTCTGC. The encoded protein is CASRHHGGSYNEQFC.

This clonotype was picked up a small number of times. V gene TRBV14 combines with J gene TRBJ2-7; D might be TRBD2 (5 bases). The V gene lost 1 base and the J gene lost 7 bases, with 8 bases spanning the gap. From germline, CDR1 is SGHDN and CDR2 FVKESK. CDR3 length equals 12 residues. The CDR3 sequence: CASSQGGLEQYF. For the CDR3, the DNA is TGTGCCAGCAGCCAAGGCGGGCTAGAGCAGTACTTC.

This clonotype was detected ten times or more. The rearrangement links TRBV14 to TRBJ2-7; 7 bases are a match to TRBD2. Germline V CDR1 and CDR2: SGHDN, FVKESK. CDR3 length: 15 amino acids. V lost 3 bases and J lost 1; bases outside the gene matches: 6. CDR3 nucleotide sequence: TGTGCCAGCAGCCAGGCTAGCGGCATGTCCTACGAGCAGTACTTC. Translation gives CASSQASGMSYEQYF.

In this sample, this clonotype turned up many times. V usage is TRBV28 and J usage is TRBJ2-7, with D perhaps given as TRBD1 or TRBD2 (5 bases each). Trimming pared 6 bases from V and 0 bases from J, leaving 15 bases between. CDR3 length equals 15 residues. CDR1 MDHEN and CDR2 SYDVKM come from the germline V gene. Written as DNA, the CDR3 is TGTGCCAGCAGCCGTCGGGGCACCTTCTCCTACGAGCAGTACTTC. Residues: CASSRRGTFSYEQYF.